This entry lists 6 T cell receptor beta chains sequenced from one sample in a study of blood T cell repertoires in COVID-19. Libraries were prepared by immunoSEQ multiplex PCR; TCRdb keeps only in-frame clonotypes and omits some of them. The sample consists of around 250,000 clones, around 85% of them appearing once. Sequencing used PBMCs or T cells enriched from blood (not recorded which). Receptor source: a woman aged 50 to 65 who had recovered from COVID-19.

V usage is TRBV19 and J usage is TRBJ2-3, with D possibly TRBD2 on 6 matching bases. Trimming took off 8 bases at V and 2 bases at J, with 17 bases between the two ends. From germline, CDR1 is LNHDA and CDR2 SQIVND (reference sequence). The CDR3 runs to 15 residues. The CDR3: CASGRDPAVTDTQYF. CDR3 nucleotide sequence: TGTGCCAGTGGGCGGGATCCTGCCGTCACAGATACGCAGTATTTT.

This clone was counted once. The chain links TRBV5-1 to TRBJ1-1; D unresolved. The CDR3 has 13 residues. Germline CDR1 SGHRS, CDR2 YFSETQ. The germline V and J ends were trimmed by 1 base and 1 base, with 5 bases remaining between them. This CDR3 reads CASSLSSNTEAFF. CDR3 coding DNA: TGCGCCAGCAGCTTGAGCTCGAACACTGAAGCTTTCTTT.

The J gene is TRBJ1-2, the V gene TRBV5-1, with D tentatively TRBD1 (6 bases). The V end was cut by 4 bases, the J end by 2 bases, with 12 bases between. CDR3 size: 14 residues. Germline lookup yields CDR1 SGHRS and CDR2 YFSETQ. Here the CDR3 DNA reads TGCGCCAGCAGCCTCCTCGGACAGAACTATGGCTACACCTTC. Its translation: CASSLLGQNYGYTF.

The gene calls are TRBV5-1 and TRBJ2-7, with TRBD2 matching 7 bases. Trimming at V came to 0 bases and at J to 4 bases, leaving 7 bases not matched to a gene. This CDR3 spans 15 amino acids. In germline, CDR1 is SGHRS, CDR2 YFSETQ. The CDR3 DNA sequence: TGCGCCAGCAGCTTGGTTGAGGGAGGGAGATACGAGCAGTACTTC. It encodes CASSLVEGGRYEQYF.

This sequence joins TRBV27 and TRBJ2-3; tentative D call: TRBD2 (6 bases). V was cut by 3 bases and J by 2 bases, with 9 bases left in between. Germline lookup yields CDR1 MNHEY and CDR2 SMNVEV (reference sequence). This CDR3 comprises 14 residues. As DNA, the CDR3 is TGTGCCAGCAGTTTGGGACTTGTCACAGATACGCAGTATTTT. Its protein is CASSLGLVTDTQYF.

The chain couples TRBV19 to TRBJ2-1; a weak D match, TRBD2 (6 bases). CDR1 and CDR2 from the germline V gene are LNHDA and SQIVND (reference sequence). Trimming shortened V by 8 bases and J by 10 bases, and 12 bases separated the two germline ends. The CDR3 has 11 residues. This CDR3 is CASGKAGEQFF. The CDR3, as DNA: TGTGCCAGTGGGAAGGCGGGGGAGCAGTTCTTC.